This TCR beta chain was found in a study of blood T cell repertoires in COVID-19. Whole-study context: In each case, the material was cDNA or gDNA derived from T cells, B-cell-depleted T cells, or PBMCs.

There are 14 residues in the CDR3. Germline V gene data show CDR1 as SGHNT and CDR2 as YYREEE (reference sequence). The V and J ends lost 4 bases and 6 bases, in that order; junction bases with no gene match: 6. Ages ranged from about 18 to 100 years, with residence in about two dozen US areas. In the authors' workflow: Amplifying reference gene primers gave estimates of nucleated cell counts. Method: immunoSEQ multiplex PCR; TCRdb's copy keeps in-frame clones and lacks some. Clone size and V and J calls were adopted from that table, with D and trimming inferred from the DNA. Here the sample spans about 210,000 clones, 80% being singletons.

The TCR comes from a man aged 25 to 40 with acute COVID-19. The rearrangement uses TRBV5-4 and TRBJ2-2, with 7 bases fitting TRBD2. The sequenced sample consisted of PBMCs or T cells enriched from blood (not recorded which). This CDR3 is CASSVLASPGELFF. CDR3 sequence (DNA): TGTGCCAGCAGCGTACTAGCGTCCCCCGGGGAGCTGTTTTTT.